Below, 28 T cell receptor beta chains from the same sample are listed, as sequenced in a study of T cells in Graves' hyperthyroidism and ophthalmopathy (dated by TCRdb to between 2018 and 2021). Library generation was performed with multiplex PCR. Sequencer: Illumina HiSeq 2000. The TCR beta CDR3 regions were amplified from the RNA transcripts. For the first round of RT-PCR on the TCR CDR3, the HTBI primer set was used together with the Qiagen OneStep RT-PCR kit. TCRdb's own reprocessing of the public reads used fastp at Q25 and MiXCR and kept productive beta chains. Rows are combined by CDR3 protein, so each entry shows the most common genes and DNA. Recorded for this sample are some 360,000 distinct CDR3 sequences; roughly 20% of them occurred a single time. The ten largest clones take up less than 20% of the sample. Sequenced input: blood. The receptor source for this set is a woman in her forties with Graves' ophthalmopathy.

This clonotype occurred many times. The chain uses TRBV5-1 and TRBJ2-5; D is unresolved. The V end was cut by 4 bases, the J end by 6 bases, with 19 bases between. The CDR3 length is 15 residues. Germline CDR1 and CDR2: SGHRS and YFSETQ. The CDR3 loop reads CASSRTPGGGQTQYF. The CDR3 nucleotides are TGCGCCAGCAGCAGAACCCCCGGTGGTGGACAGACCCAGTACTTC.

This clonotype was seen only a few times. The rearrangement uses TRBV20-1 and TRBJ2-4, with D possibly TRBD1 on 5 matching bases. V lost 1 base to trimming and J lost 4 bases, with 14 bases between them. This CDR3 region has 15 residues. Germline V gene sequence: CDR1 DFQATT, CDR2 SNEGSKA (reference sequence). CDR3 loop: CSARVRVVFKNIQYF. CDR3 sequence (DNA): TGCAGTGCTAGAGTCAGGGTTGTTTTTAAAAACATTCAGTACTTC.

In this sample, this clonotype turned up many times. This rearrangement joins TRBV12-5 to TRBJ1-1; no clear D gene. CDR3 size: 14 residues. The germline V gene encodes CDR1 LGHNT and CDR2 FRNRAP. V lost 3 bases to trimming and J lost 6 bases, with 14 bases between them. The CDR3 reads CASGFPQVRAEAFF. In DNA, the CDR3 is TGTGCTAGTGGTTTTCCCCAGGTGAGGGCTGAAGCTTTCTTT.

The J gene is TRBJ1-2, the V gene TRBV4-1; a weak D match, TRBD1 (5 bases). The V end was cut by 0 bases, the J end by 8 bases, with 19 bases between. Germline-derived CDR1 and CDR2 are MGHRA and YSYEKL. The CDR3 loop spans 16 amino acids. The CDR3 loop reads CASSQDWDVGGNGYTF. The CDR3 region has the DNA TGCGCCAGCAGCCAAGATTGGGACGTGGGGGGGAACGGCTACACCTTC.

There are many counts of this clonotype. The chain joins TRBV19 to TRBJ1-1; D might be TRBD1 (5 bases). This CDR3 is 12 amino acids long. V dropped 6 bases and J dropped 7 bases, with 12 bases sitting between them. CDR1 is LNHDA, CDR2 SQIVND, per germline (reference sequence). CDR3 coding DNA: TGTGCCAGTAGCCTGGGGGTTCTTGAAGCTTTCTTT. It specifies CASSLGVLEAFF.

This clonotype was observed many times. CDR3 sequence (DNA): TGTGCCAGCAGCCCCCGACAGGGCCTAAATCCGGTGTCCGGAAACACCATATATTTT. Its protein product is CASSPRQGLNPVSGNTIYF. The chain recombines TRBV11-2 with TRBJ1-3; TRBD1 aligns across 7 bases. CDR1 SGHAT and CDR2 FQNNGV come from the germline V gene. The CDR3 runs to 19 residues. Trimming cost V 5 bases and J 4 bases; bases outside gene matches: 20.

The sample holds many counts of this clonotype. This sequence joins TRBV7-9 and TRBJ2-7; 8 nucleotides line up with TRBD2. The CDR3 has 15 residues. Germline CDR1 and CDR2: SEHNR and FQNEAQ (reference sequence). Trimming cost V 1 base and J 6 bases; bases outside gene matches: 8. The CDR3 is CASSLVPSGSAEQYF. CDR3 bases: TGTGCCAGCAGCTTAGTCCCCAGCGGGAGTGCCGAGCAGTACTTC.

J is TRBJ2-7 and V is TRBV6-1; 7 bases agree with TRBD2. The ends lost 2 bases at V and 5 bases at J; junction bases unmatched: 15. This CDR3 has 17 residues. Germline CDR1 is MNHNS and CDR2 is SASEGT. CDR3 loop: CASSEPWWRERGNEQYF. CDR3 sequence (DNA): TGTGCCAGCAGTGAACCCTGGTGGCGGGAGCGCGGCAACGAGCAGTACTTC.

This chain uses TRBV3-1 with TRBJ1-6; D is possibly TRBD1 (6 bases). CDR1 LGHDT and CDR2 YNNKEL come from the germline V gene (reference sequence). CDR3 size: 12 residues. V was pared by 10 bases and J by 10 bases, with 14 bases between. The CDR3 sequence is CATGDRSSPLHF. The CDR3 region has the DNA TGTGCCACCGGAGACAGGTCGTCACCCCTCCACTTT.

There are many counts of this clonotype. V is TRBV7-9 and J is TRBJ2-4; 7 bases agree with TRBD2. V lost 1 base to trimming and J lost 4 bases; unmatched junction nucleotides: 4. The CDR3 runs 15 residues. Germline V gives CDR1 SEHNR, CDR2 FQNEAQ (reference sequence). The CDR3 DNA reads TGTGCCAGCAGCTTAGAGGGAGGGGCTAAAAACATTCAGTACTTC. Protein: CASSLEGGAKNIQYF.

The sample holds many counts of this clonotype. CDR3 region: CSAEPGTGGFEQYF. CDR3 nucleotide sequence: TGCAGTGCTGAGCCCGGGACAGGGGGCTTCGAGCAGTACTTC. This chain links TRBV20-1 with TRBJ2-7, with 12 nucleotides matching TRBD1. With V trimmed by 5 bases and J by 6 bases, 8 bases remained unmatched. The germline V gene encodes CDR1 DFQATT and CDR2 SNEGSKA (reference sequence). The CDR3 runs to 14 residues.

In its sample, this clonotype was seen many times. The chain links TRBV11-1 to TRBJ2-7; D not certain. Trimming took 7 bases from V and 9 from J, leaving 28 bases between them. Germline V gene lookup returns CDR1 SGHAT and CDR2 FQDESV (reference sequence). CDR3 length: 16 amino acids. CDR3 bases: TGTGCCAGCACCTATTTGGGATTTTTGAGAGGTGAAGCGCAGTACTTC. It is translated as CASTYLGFLRGEAQYF.

This clonotype came up many times. A much more abundant neighbour one base away suggests this may be a read error. The chain is built from TRBV2 and TRBJ1-1, with 7 positions matching TRBD1. This CDR3 is 12 amino acids long. J gave up 10 bases and V 10 bases, and 12 bases lay outside the gene matches. Germline V gene sequence: CDR1 SNHLY, CDR2 FYNNEI. The CDR3 sequence is CANRRTGTSAFF. CDR3 in DNA: TGTGCCAACAGAAGGACAGGTACATCAGCTTTCTTT. Combining the CDR3 with reference TRBV2 and TRBJ1-1 gives the whole variable domain EPEVTQTPSHQVTQMGQEVILRCVPISNHLYFYWYRQILGQKVEFLVSFYNNEISEKSEIFDDQFSVERPDGSNFTLKIRSTKLEDSAMYFCANRRTGTSAFFGQGTRLTVV.

Many counts were recorded for this clonotype. This chain uses TRBV4-3 with TRBJ2-6; D might be TRBD2 (7 bases). V was clipped by 0 bases and J by 3 bases, with 12 bases between them. The CDR3 is made up of 17 amino acids. From germline, CDR1 is LGHNA and CDR2 YSLEER. The CDR3 DNA reads as TGCGCCAGCAGCCAAGATTACGGGGGGCTTGGGGCCAACGTCCTGACTTTC. Translated: CASSQDYGGLGANVLTF.

This clonotype was counted many times. The rearrangement joins TRBV20-1 to TRBJ2-2, with D unclear. This CDR3 comprises 15 residues. With 0 bases removed from V and 5 bases from J, the gap between germline ends came to 13 bases. The germline CDR1 and CDR2 sequences are DFQATT and SNEGSKA (reference sequence). Here the CDR3 reads CSARDESRGTGELFF. The CDR3 DNA reads as TGCAGTGCTAGAGATGAGTCCCGTGGGACCGGGGAGCTGTTTTTT.

This clonotype was counted ten times or more. The V and J genes are TRBV19 and TRBJ2-2; 9 bases line up with TRBD2. Germline lookup yields CDR1 LNHDA and CDR2 SQIVND (reference sequence). There are 15 residues in the CDR3. With V trimmed by 3 bases and J by 4 bases, 3 bases remained unmatched. This chain's CDR3 is CASSMPSGTTGELFF. CDR3 DNA sequence: TGTGCCAGTAGTATGCCTAGCGGGACCACCGGGGAGCTGTTTTTT.

In this sample, this clonotype turned up many times. This chain joins TRBV15 and TRBJ1-5, with 7 bases fitting TRBD1. CDR3 length equals 16 residues. Unmatched junction bases numbered 9, after V lost 5 bases and J lost 2 bases. Germline CDR1 and CDR2: LNHNV and YYDKDF (reference sequence). This CDR3 is CATSPSPGQRNQPQHF. CDR3 bases: TGTGCCACCAGCCCCAGCCCGGGACAGCGCAATCAGCCCCAGCATTTT.

By frequency in the sample, this clonotype is medium-sized. The chain uses TRBV28 and TRBJ1-1; D remains ambiguous. Per germline, CDR1 MDHEN and CDR2 SYDVKM. V dropped 3 bases and J dropped 1 base, with 9 bases sitting between them. The CDR3 is 14 residues long. The CDR3: CASSLGQKNTEAFF. In DNA, the CDR3 is TGTGCCAGCAGTTTGGGCCAGAAGAACACTGAAGCTTTCTTT.

Remarks on this clonotype: A clone one base away is much larger, so this may be a read error. This chain joins TRBV30 and TRBJ1-3, with D unresolved. The CDR3 is made up of 14 amino acids. Germline CDR1 and CDR2: GTSNPN and SVGIG (reference sequence). Between the trimmed V and J ends, which lost 3 bases and 3 bases, there was a span of 12 bases. CDR3 DNA sequence: TGTGCCTGGAGCAGGACGGGCTGTGGAAACACCATATATTTT. As protein: CAWSRTGCGNTIYF.

This clonotype was seen at least ten times. The V gene is TRBV29-1, the J gene TRBJ2-7; 9 positions match TRBD1. Germline loops: CDR1 SQVTM, CDR2 ANQGSEA. This CDR3 region has 13 residues. The J segment lost 3 bases and the V segment lost 6 bases, leaving 6 bases of the junction unmatched. The CDR3 sequence is CSVLQGAIYEQYF. CDR3 bases: TGCAGCGTGTTACAGGGGGCGATCTACGAGCAGTACTTC.

This rearrangement joins TRBV20-1 to TRBJ2-5; D is ambiguous. Germline values: CDR1 DFQATT, CDR2 SNEGSKA (reference sequence). This CDR3 region has 13 residues. Deletions cut 2 bases from V and 0 bases from J, with 7 bases between. The CDR3 coding sequence is TGCAGTGCTAGATGGACGGACCAAGAGACCCAGTACTTC. Translation gives CSARWTDQETQYF.

This clonotype appeared many times. The chain joins TRBV20-1 to TRBJ1-1; D unclear. CDR3 length: 16 amino acids. V lost 3 bases to trimming and J lost 0 bases, with 17 bases between them. Per germline, CDR1 DFQATT and CDR2 SNEGSKA (reference sequence). CDR3 in DNA: TGCAGTGCTAGGATGGGAGGCGGCATCATGAACACTGAAGCTTTCTTT. Protein sequence: CSARMGGGIMNTEAFF.

This clonotype was seen at least ten times. The CDR3 spells CASSQPTRYEQYF. In nucleotides, the CDR3 is TGTGCCAGCAGCCAACCGACCCGATACGAGCAGTACTTC. The rearrangement links TRBV2 to TRBJ2-7, with unresolved D. V gave up 6 bases and J gave up 4 bases, with 13 bases separating them. This CDR3 has 13 amino acids. The V gene's germline CDR1 is SNHLY and CDR2 FYNNEI.

This chain links TRBV19 with TRBJ2-5; 11 bases fit TRBD2. Germline assignment: CDR1 LNHDA and CDR2 SQIVND (reference sequence). V shed 2 bases, J shed 5 bases, and the junction held 7 bases outside the gene matches. The length of the CDR3 is 16 residues. In DNA, the CDR3 is TGTGCCAGTAGTATAATAGCGGGAGGGCCTTGGGAGACCCAGTACTTC. It encodes CASSIIAGGPWETQYF.

Many counts were recorded for this clonotype. J is TRBJ1-5 and V is TRBV28, with D tentatively TRBD1 (5 bases). The CDR3 sequence is 14 residues long. V lost 4 bases and J 7 bases, leaving 14 bases between the germline ends. The germline V gene has CDR1 MDHEN and CDR2 SYDVKM. The CDR3 loop is CASSYPREGQPQHF. The CDR3 nucleotides are TGTGCCAGCAGTTACCCCAGGGAAGGACAGCCCCAGCATTTT.

This clonotype was seen many times. This sequence joins TRBV12-3 or TRBV12-4 and TRBJ2-5; possibly TRBD2 for D (5 bases). Trimming cost V 4 bases and J 5 bases, with 14 bases left between them. The CDR3 runs 14 residues. The CDR3 region has the DNA TGTGCCAGCAGTTCTCCCCGGGGTAGGGAGACCCAGTACTTC. As protein: CASSSPRGRETQYF.

This clonotype has at least ten counts. V usage is TRBV5-6 and J usage is TRBJ2-7, with TRBD1 matching over 7 bases. J was trimmed by 2 bases and V by 2 bases; bases with no gene match: 16. Germline CDR1 SGHDT, CDR2 YYEEEE. This CDR3 is 18 amino acids long. Here the CDR3 reads CASSLSDSGQGDPYEQYF. The CDR3 DNA reads as TGTGCCAGCAGCTTATCAGATAGTGGGCAGGGGGATCCCTACGAGCAGTACTTC.

This clonotype was detected ten times or more. The chain employs TRBV2 and TRBJ2-2, with 9 bases fitting TRBD1. The CDR3 has 15 amino acids. V shed 6 bases and J 5 bases; nucleotides not matched to a gene: 7. Germline V gene data show CDR1 as SNHLY and CDR2 as FYNNEI. The CDR3 coding sequence is TGTGCCAGCAGGCAAGGGGACAGGGCTACCGGGGAGCTGTTTTTT. Encoded protein: CASRQGDRATGELFF.